This TCR beta chain was retrieved from a study of blood T cell repertoires in COVID-19. About the research overall: Collection of acute and convalescent COVID-19 samples took place in the United States, Italy and Spain. T cells, B-cell-depleted T cells, or PBMCs provided the cDNA or gDNA that served as material.

The CDR3 extends over 16 amino acids. Germline CDR1 and CDR2: SGHRS and YFSETQ. The junction had 11 bases not matched to a gene; V was cut back by 2 bases and J by 3 bases. Original analysis: Cell counts per sample came from amplifying reference gene primers. Generated by immunoSEQ multiplex PCR, the TCRdb table keeps only in-frame clones and is missing some. Clone size and the V and J calls come from that table; the DNA yielded D and trimming. Of roughly 180,000 clones in the sample, 86% were seen once. The sample holds one count of this clone. This receptor was taken from a woman in her twenties or thirties with active or convalescent COVID-19. The sequenced sample consisted of peripheral blood. V usage is TRBV5-1 and J usage is TRBJ2-7; TRBD1 aligns across 7 bases. As DNA, the CDR3 is TGCGCCAGCAGCTTAGGGCTGGGACAGAGTCACTACGAGCAGTACTTC. This gives the protein CASSLGLGQSHYEQYF. The whole variable domain, filled in from reference TRBV5-1 and TRBJ2-7, reads KAGVTQTPRYLIKTRGQQVTLSCSPISGHRSVSWYQQTPGQGLQFLFEYFSETQRNKGNFPGRFSGRQFSNSRSEMNVSTLELGDSALYLCASSLGLGQSHYEQYFGPGTRLTVT.